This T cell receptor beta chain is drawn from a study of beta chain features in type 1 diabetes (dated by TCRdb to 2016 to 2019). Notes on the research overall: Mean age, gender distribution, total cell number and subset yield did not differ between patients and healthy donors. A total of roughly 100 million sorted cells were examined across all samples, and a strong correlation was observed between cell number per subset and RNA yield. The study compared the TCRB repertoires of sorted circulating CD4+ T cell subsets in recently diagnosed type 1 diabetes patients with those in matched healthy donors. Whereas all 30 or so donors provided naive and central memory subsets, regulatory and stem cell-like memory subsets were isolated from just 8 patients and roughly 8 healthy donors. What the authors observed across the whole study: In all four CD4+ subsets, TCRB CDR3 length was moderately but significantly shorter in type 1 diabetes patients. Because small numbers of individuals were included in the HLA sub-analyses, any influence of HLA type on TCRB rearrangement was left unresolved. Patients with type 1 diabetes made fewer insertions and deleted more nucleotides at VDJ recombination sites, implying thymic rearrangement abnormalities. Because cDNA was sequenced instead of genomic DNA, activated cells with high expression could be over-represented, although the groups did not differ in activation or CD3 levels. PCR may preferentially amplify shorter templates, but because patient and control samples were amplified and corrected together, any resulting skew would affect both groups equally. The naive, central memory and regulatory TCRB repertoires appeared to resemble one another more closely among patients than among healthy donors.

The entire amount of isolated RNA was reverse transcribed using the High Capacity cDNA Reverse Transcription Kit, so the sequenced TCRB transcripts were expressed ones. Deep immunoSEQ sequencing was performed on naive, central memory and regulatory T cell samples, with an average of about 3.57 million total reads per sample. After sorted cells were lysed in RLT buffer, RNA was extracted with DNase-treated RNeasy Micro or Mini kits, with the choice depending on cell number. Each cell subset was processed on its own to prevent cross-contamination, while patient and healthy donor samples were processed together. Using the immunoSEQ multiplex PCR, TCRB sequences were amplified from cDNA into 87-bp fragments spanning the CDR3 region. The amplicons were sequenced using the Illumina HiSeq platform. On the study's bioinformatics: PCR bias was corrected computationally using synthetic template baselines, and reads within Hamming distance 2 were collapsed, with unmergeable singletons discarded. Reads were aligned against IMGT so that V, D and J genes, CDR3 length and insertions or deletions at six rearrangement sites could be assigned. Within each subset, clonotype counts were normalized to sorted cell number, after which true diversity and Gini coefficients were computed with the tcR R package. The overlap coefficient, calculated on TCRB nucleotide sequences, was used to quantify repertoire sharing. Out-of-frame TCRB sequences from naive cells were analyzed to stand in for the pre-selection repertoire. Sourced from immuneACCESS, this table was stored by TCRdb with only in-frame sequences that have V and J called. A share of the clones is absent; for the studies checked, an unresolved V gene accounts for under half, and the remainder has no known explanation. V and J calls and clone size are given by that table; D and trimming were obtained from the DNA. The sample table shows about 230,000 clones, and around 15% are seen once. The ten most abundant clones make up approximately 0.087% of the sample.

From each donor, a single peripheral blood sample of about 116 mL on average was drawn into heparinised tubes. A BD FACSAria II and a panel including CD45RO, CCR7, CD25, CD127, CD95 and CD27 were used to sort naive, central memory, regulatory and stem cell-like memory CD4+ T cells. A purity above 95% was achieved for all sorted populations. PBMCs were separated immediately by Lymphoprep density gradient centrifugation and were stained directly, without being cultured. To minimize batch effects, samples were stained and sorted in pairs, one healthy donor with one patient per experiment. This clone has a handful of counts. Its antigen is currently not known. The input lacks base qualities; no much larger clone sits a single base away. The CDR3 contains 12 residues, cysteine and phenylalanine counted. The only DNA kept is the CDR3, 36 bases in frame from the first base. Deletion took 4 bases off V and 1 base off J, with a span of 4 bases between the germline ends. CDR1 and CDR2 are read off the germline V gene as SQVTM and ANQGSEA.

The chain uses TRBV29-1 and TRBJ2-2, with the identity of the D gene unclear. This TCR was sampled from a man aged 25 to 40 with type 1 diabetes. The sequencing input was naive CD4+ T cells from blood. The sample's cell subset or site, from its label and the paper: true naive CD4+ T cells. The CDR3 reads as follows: CSVGVNTGELFF. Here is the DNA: TGCAGCGTTGGAGTGAACACCGGGGAGCTGTTTTTT.